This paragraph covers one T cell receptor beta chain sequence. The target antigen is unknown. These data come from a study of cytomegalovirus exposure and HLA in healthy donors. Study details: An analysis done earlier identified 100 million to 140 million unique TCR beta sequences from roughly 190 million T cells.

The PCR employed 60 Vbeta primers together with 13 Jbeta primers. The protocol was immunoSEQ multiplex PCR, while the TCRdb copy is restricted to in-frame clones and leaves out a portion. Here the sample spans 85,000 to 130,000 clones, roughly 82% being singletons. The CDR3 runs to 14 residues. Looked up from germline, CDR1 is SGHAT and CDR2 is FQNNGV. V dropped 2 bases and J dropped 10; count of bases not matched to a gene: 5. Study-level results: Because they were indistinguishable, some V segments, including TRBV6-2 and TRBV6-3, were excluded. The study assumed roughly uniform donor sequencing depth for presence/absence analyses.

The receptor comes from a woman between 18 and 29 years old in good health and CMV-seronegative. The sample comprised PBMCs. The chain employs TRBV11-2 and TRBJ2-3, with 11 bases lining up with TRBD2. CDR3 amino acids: CASSLILAGGAQYF. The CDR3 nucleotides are TGTGCCAGCAGCTTAATCCTAGCGGGGGGTGCGCAGTATTTT.